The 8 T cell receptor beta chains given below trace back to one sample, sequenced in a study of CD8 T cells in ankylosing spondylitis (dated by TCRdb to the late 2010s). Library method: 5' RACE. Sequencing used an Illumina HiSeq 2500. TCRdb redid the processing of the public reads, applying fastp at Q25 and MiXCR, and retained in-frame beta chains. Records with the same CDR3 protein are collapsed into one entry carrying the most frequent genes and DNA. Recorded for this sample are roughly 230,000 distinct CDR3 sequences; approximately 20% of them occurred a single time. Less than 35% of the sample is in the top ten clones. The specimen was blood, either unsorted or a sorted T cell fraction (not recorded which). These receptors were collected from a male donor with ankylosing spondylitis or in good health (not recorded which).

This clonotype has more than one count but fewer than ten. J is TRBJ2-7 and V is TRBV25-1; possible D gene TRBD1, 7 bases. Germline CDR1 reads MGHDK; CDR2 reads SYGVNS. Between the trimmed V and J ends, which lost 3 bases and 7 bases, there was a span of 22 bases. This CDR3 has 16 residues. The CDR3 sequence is CASSDHRTGGGEEQYF. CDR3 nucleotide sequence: TGTGCCAGCAGTGATCATCGGACAGGAGGGGGAGAAGAGCAGTACTTC.

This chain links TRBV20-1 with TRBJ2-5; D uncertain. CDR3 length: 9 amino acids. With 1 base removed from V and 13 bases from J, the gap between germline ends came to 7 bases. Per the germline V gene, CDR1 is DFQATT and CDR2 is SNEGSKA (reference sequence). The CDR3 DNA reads TGCAGTGCTAGAGTCGTATCGTACTTC. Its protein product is CSARVVSYF.

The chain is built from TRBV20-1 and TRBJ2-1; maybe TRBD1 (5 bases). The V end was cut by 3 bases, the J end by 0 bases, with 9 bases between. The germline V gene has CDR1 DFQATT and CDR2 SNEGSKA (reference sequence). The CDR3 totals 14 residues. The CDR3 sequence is CSARDISSYNEQFF. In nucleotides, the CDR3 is TGCAGTGCTAGGGACATTAGCTCCTACAATGAGCAGTTCTTC.

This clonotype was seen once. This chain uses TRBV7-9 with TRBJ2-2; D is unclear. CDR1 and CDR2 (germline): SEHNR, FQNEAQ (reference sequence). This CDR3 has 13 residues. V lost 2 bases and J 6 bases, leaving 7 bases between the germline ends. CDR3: CASSLSLSGELFF. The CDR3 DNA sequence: TGTGCCAGCAGCTTAAGCCTATCCGGGGAGCTGTTTTTT. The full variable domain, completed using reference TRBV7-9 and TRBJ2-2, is DTGVSQNPRHKITKRGQNVTFRCDPISEHNRLYWYRQTLGQGPEFLTYFQNEAQLEKSRLLSDRFSAERPKGSFSTLEIQRTEQGDSAMYLCASSLSLSGELFFGEGSRLTVL.

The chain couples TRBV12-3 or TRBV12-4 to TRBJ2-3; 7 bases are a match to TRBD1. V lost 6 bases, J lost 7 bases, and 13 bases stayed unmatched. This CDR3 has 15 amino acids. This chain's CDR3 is CASRLQQGDSNTQYF. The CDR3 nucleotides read TGTGCCAGCAGACTACAGCAGGGGGATTCGAATACGCAGTATTTT.

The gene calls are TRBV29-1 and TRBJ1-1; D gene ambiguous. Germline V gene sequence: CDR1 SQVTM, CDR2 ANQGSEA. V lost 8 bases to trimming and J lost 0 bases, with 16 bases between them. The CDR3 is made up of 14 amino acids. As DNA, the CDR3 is TGCAGCCTCCGCACGGGGTTCATGAACACTGAAGCTTTCTTT. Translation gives CSLRTGFMNTEAFF.

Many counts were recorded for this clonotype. The CDR3 protein is CASSAGLAEQYNEQFF. The CDR3 nucleotides are TGTGCCAGCAGCGCCGGGCTAGCGGAGCAGTACAATGAGCAGTTCTTC. The chain couples TRBV12-3 or TRBV12-4 to TRBJ2-1, with 7 bases identical to TRBD2. The V segment lost 6 bases and the J segment 4 bases; nucleotides outside the gene matches: 12. The length of the CDR3 is 16 residues.

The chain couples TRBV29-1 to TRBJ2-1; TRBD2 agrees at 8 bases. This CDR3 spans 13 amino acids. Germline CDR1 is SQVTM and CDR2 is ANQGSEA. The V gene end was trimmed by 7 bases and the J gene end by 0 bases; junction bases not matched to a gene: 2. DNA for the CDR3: TGCAGCGCGGGGGGGGACTCCTACAATGAGCAGTTCTTC. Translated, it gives CSAGGDSYNEQFF.